A selection of T cell receptor beta chains follows, all from one sample in a study of T cell responses to AZD1222 COVID-19 vaccine. The method was immunoSEQ multiplex PCR; TCRdb's version includes in-frame clones alone and lacks a portion of them. The profile covers 130,000 to 150,000 clones, with roughly 91% appearing a single time and about 1.5% taken by the ten largest. The material sequenced was peripheral blood, taken on day 0 of AZD1222 vaccination. Every receptor here comes from an adult in good health. The CDR3 runs from the conserved cysteine through the conserved F or W. Fields, in order: CDR3 DNA, CDR3 protein, J gene, CDR3 length, V gene, clone size, D gene. The D gene is left open where the match is weak. A clone size is listed for some rows: how often the clone was seen (once, few, many), or a class if it is expanded.

CDR3nt: TGCGCCAGCAGCTTGAGCGCCAGCACTGAAGCTTTCTTT
CDR3aa: CASSLSASTEAFF
j_gene: TRBJ1-1
len: 13
v_gene: TRBV5-1
abundance: .
d_gene: .

CDR3nt: TGTGCCAGCTCGTCTGGGGGACAGCAGAATGAAAAACTGTTTTTT
CDR3aa: CASSSGGQQNEKLFF
j_gene: TRBJ1-4
len: 15
v_gene: TRBV18
abundance: once
d_gene: TRBD1

CDR3nt: TGTGCCAGCAGCGCCAGCGGGGAGATCCTTAACTATGGCTACACCTTC
CDR3aa: CASSASGEILNYGYTF
j_gene: TRBJ1-2
len: 16
v_gene: TRBV9
abundance: .
d_gene: .

CDR3nt: TGTGCCAGCAGGAAACAGTCGGGTCGGGCGAATCAGCCCCAGCATTTT
CDR3aa: CASRKQSGRANQPQHF
j_gene: TRBJ1-5
len: 16
v_gene: TRBV28
abundance: .
d_gene: .

CDR3nt: TGTGCCAGCAGCTTAGAGGTCAGGGTCCACGAGCAGTACTTC
CDR3aa: CASSLEVRVHEQYF
j_gene: TRBJ2-7
len: 14
v_gene: TRBV7-9
abundance: .
d_gene: .

CDR3nt: TGTGCCAGCAGCTTAGAGCTAGCGGGAGGGTTCCCTAGGGAGCAGTACTTC
CDR3aa: CASSLELAGGFPREQYF
j_gene: TRBJ2-7
len: 17
v_gene: TRBV7-8
abundance: .
d_gene: TRBD2

CDR3nt: TGTGCCAGCAGCTTACTCGACAGGGCTTCCTACGAGCAGTACTTC
CDR3aa: CASSLLDRASYEQYF
j_gene: TRBJ2-7
len: 15
v_gene: TRBV7-8
abundance: .
d_gene: TRBD1

CDR3nt: TGTGCCAGTAGTCAACCCGGGACAGCCTACAATGAGCAGTTCTTC
CDR3aa: CASSQPGTAYNEQFF
j_gene: TRBJ2-1
len: 15
v_gene: TRBV19
abundance: .
d_gene: TRBD1

CDR3nt: TGTGCCAGCAGCGTAGGGGGGGGTACCCACGAGCAGTACTTC
CDR3aa: CASSVGGGTHEQYF
j_gene: TRBJ2-7
len: 14
v_gene: TRBV9
abundance: .
d_gene: TRBD2

CDR3nt: TGTGCCAGCTGTTTCGACAGATTCACAGATACGCAGTATTTT
CDR3aa: CASCFDRFTDTQYF
j_gene: TRBJ2-3
len: 14
v_gene: TRBV5-4
abundance: .
d_gene: .

CDR3nt: TGTGCCAGCAGCCAAAGTACTTGGGCTCCCTCCTACGAGCAGTACTTC
CDR3aa: CASSQSTWAPSYEQYF
j_gene: TRBJ2-7
len: 16
v_gene: TRBV3-1/TRBV3-2
abundance: once
d_gene: .

CDR3nt: TGTGCCAGCAGCAAAGGCCAGGGAGGGGAAAAACTGTTTTTT
CDR3aa: CASSKGQGGEKLFF
j_gene: TRBJ1-4
len: 14
v_gene: TRBV3-1/TRBV3-2
abundance: .
d_gene: .

CDR3nt: TGTGCCAGCAGTTTAAAAGTGAACACTGAAGCTTTCTTT
CDR3aa: CASSLKVNTEAFF
j_gene: TRBJ1-1
len: 13
v_gene: TRBV12-3/TRBV12-4
abundance: .
d_gene: .